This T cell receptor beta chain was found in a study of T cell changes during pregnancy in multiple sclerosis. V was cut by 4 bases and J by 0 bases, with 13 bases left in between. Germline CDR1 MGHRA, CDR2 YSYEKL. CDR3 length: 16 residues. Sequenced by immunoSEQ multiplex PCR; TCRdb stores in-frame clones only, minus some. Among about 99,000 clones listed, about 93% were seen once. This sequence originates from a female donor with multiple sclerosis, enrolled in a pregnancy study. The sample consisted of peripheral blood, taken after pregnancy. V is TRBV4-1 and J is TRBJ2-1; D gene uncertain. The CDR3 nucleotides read TGCGCCAGCAGCCCCGGGTTCGCGGTCTCCTACAATGAGCAGTTCTTC. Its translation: CASSPGFAVSYNEQFF.